This T cell receptor (beta chain) emerged from a study of cytomegalovirus exposure and HLA in healthy donors. The PCR contained 60 Vbeta and 13 Jbeta primers. Per the original data handling: It was a later analysis that counted 83 million or so unique TCR beta chains, of which around 11 million were shared. Only in-frame clones appear in the TCRdb table, and some are missing; sequencing was by immunoSEQ multiplex PCR. V, J and clone size derive from that table, while D and trimming were established from the DNA sequence. This table holds hundreds of thousands of clones, 83% found once. Whole-study findings and limits: Across donors, most TCRs were seen rarely, yet some public ones were widespread.

With regard to this clone: Its antigen is unidentified.

This CDR3 comprises 13 residues. Between the trimmed V and J ends, which lost 1 base and 6 bases, there was a span of 9 bases. From germline, CDR1 is KGHSH and CDR2 LQKENI. The receptor was isolated from a girl aged 10-17 years in good health and CMV-seronegative. This sequence joins TRBV18 and TRBJ1-1; D is uncertain. The sample consisted of PBMCs. CDR3 DNA: TGTGCCAGCTCACCACGACAACCTGCTGAAGCTTTCTTT. Translating it yields CASSPRQPAEAFF.